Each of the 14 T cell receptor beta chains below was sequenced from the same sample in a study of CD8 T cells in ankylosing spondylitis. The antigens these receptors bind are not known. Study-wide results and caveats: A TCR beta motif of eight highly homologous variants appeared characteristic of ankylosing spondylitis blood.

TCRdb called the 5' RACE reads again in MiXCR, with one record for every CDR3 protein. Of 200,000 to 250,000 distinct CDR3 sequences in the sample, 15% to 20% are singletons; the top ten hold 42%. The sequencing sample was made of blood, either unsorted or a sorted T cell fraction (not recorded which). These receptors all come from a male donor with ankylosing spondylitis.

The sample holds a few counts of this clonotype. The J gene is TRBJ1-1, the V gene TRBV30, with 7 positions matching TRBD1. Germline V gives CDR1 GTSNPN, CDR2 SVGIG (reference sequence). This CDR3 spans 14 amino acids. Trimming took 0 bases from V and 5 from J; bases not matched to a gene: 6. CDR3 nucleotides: TGTGCCTGGAGTGTGTTAGGCAGGGGGACTGAAGCTTTCTTT. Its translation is CAWSVLGRGTEAFF. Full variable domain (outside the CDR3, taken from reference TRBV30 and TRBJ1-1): SQTIHQWPATLVQPVGSPLSLECTVEGTSNPNLYWYRQAAGRGLQLLFYSVGIGQISSEVPQNLSASRPQDRQFILSSKKLLLSDSGFYLCAWSVLGRGTEAFFGQGTRLTVV.

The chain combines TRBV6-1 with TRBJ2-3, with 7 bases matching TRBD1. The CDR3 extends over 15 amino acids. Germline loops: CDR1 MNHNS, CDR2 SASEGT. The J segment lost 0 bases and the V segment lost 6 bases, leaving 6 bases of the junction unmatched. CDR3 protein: CASRSRDRSTDTQYF. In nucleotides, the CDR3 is TGTGCCAGCAGGAGCCGGGACAGAAGCACAGATACGCAGTATTTT.

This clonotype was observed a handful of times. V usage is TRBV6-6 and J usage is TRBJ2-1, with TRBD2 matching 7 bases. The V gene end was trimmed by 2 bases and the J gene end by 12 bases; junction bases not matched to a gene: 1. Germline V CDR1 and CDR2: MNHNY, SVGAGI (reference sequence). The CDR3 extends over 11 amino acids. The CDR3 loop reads CASSYGEGQFF. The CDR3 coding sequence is TGTGCCAGCAGTTACGGGGAGGGGCAGTTCTTC.

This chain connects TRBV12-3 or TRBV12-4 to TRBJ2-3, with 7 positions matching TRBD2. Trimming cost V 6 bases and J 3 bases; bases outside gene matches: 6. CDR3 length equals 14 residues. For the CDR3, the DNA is TGTGCCAGCAGCCCACCGGGGGGAACAGATACGCAGTATTTT. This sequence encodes CASSPPGGTDTQYF.

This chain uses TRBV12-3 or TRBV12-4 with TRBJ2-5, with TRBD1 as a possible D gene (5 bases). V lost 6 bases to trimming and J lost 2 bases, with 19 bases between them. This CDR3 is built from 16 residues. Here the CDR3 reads CASSSGRVGRQETQYF. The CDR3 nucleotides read TGTGCCAGCAGCTCCGGCAGGGTTGGGCGACAAGAGACCCAGTACTTC.

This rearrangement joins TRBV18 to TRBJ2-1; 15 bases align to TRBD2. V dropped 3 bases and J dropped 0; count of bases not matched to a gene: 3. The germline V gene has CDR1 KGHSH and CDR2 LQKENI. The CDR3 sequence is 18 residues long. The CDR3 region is CASSPGLAGGTSYNEQFF. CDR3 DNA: TGTGCCAGCTCACCCGGACTAGCGGGAGGGACCTCCTACAATGAGCAGTTCTTC.

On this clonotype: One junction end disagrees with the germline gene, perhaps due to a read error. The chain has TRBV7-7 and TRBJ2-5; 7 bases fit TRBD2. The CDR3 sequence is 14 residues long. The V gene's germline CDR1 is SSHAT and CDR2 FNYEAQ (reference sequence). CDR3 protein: CASSLGTTVETQYF. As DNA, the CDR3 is TGTGCTAGCAGCTTGGGGACTACCGTTGAGACCCAGTACTTC.

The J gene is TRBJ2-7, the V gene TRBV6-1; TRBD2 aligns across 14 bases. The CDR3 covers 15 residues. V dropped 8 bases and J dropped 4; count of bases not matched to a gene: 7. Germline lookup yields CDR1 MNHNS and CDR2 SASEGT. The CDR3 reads CASGLAGGRGYEQYF. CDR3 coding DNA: TGTGCCAGCGGACTAGCGGGAGGAAGGGGATACGAGCAGTACTTC.

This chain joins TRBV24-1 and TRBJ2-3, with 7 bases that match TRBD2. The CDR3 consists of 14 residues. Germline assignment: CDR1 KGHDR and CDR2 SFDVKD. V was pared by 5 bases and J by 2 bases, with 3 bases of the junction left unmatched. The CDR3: CATSVGRDTDTQYF. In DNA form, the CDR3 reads TGTGCCACCAGTGTTGGGAGGGACACAGATACGCAGTATTTT.

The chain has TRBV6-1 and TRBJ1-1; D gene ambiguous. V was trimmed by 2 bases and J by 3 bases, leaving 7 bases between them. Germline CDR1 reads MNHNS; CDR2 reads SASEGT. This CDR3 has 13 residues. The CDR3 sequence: CASSESSYTEAFF. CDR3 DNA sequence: TGTGCCAGCAGTGAAAGTAGTTACACTGAAGCTTTCTTT.

The CDR3 DNA follows: TGTGCCAGCACCCAAACCGGCACAGGGAACACCGGGGAGCTGTTTTTT. Protein product: CASTQTGTGNTGELFF. The chain joins TRBV9 to TRBJ2-2; possible D gene TRBD1, 5 bases. CDR1 and CDR2 (germline): SGDLS, YYNGEE. Trimming shortened V by 6 bases and J by 1 base, and 16 bases separated the two germline ends. The CDR3 covers 16 residues.

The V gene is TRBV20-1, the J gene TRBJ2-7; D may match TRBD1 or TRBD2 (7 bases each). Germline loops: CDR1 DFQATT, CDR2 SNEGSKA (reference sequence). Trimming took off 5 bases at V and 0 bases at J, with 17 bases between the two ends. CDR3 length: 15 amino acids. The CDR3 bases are TGCAGTGCTCGAAGCGGGGACAGTAGCTCCTACGAGCAGTACTTC. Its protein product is CSARSGDSSSYEQYF.

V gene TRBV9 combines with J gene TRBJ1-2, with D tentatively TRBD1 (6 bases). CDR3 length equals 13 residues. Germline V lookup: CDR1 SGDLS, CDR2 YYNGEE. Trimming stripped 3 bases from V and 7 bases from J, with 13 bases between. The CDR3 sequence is CASSAGRTAGYTF. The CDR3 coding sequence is TGTGCCAGCAGCGCCGGTAGGACAGCTGGCTACACCTTC.

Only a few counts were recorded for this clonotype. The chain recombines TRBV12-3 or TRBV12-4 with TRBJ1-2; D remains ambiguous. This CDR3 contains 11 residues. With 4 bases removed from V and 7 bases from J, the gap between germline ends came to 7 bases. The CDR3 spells CASSSNGGYTF. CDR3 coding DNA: TGTGCCAGCAGTTCAAACGGTGGCTACACCTTC.